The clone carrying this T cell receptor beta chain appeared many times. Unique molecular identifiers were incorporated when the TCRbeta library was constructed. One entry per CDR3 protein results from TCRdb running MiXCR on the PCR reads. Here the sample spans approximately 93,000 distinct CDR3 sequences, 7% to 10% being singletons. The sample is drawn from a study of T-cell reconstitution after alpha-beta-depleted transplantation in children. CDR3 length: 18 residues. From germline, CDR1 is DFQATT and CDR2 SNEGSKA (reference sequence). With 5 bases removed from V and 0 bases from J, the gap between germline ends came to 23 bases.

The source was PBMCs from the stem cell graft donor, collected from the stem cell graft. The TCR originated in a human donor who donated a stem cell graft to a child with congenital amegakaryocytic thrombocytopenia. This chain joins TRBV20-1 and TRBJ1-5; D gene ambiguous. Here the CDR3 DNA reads TGCAGTGCTCAAAAATCGGGTCCTTCGCCTTATAGCAATCAGCCCCAGCATTTT. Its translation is CSAQKSGPSPYSNQPQHF.